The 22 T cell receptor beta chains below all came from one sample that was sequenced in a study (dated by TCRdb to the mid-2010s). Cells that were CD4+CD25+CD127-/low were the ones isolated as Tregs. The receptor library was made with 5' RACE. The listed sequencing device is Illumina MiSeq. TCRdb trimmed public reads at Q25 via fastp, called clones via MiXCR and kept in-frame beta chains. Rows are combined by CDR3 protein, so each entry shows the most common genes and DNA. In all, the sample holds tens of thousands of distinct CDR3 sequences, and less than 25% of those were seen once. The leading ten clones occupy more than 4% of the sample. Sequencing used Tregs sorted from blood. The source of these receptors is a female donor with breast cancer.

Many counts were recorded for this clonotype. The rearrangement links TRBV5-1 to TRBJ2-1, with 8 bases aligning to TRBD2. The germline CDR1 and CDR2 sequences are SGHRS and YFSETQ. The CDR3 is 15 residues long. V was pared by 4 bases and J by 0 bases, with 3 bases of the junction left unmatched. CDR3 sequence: CASSLGGGSYNEQFF. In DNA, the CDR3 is TGCGCCAGCAGCCTCGGGGGGGGCTCCTACAATGAGCAGTTCTTC.

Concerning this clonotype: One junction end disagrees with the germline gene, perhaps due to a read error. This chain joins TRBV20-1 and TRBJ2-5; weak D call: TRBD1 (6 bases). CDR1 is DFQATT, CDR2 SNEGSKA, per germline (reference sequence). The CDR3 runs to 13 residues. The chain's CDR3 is CSALTGLGETRYF. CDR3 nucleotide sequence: TGCAGTGCTTTAACAGGGCTCGGTGAGACCCGGTACTTC.

CDR3 in amino acids: CASRAGGGPDTQHF. The CDR3 nucleotides read TGTGCCAGCAGGGCCGGCGGGGGCCCAGATACGCAGCATTTT. The chain recombines TRBV2 with TRBJ2-3; D might be TRBD1 (6 bases). The DNA end is a closer match to TRBJ1-5, so the J assignment may be wrong. Germline CDR1 reads SNHLY; CDR2 reads FYNNEI. There are 14 residues in the CDR3.

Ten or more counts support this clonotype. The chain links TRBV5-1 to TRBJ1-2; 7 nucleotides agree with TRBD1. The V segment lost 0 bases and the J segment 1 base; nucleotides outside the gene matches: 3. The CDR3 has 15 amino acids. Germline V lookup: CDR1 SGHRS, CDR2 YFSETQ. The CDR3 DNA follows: TGCGCCAGCAGCTTGGGACAGGGTTTTAACTATGGCTACACCTTC. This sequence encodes CASSLGQGFNYGYTF.

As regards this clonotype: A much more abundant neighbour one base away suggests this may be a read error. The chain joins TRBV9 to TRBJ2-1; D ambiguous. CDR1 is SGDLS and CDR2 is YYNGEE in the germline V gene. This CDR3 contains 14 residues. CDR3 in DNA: TGTGCCAGCAGCGTAGGATCGGCCTACAGTGAGCAGTTCTTC. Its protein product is CASSVGSAYSEQFF.

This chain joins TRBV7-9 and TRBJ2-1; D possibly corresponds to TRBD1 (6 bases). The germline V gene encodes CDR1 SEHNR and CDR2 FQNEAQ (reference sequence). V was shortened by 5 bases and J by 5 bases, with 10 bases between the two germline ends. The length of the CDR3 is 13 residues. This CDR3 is CASSLGANNEQFF. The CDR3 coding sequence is TGTGCCAGCAGCCTGGGGGCCAACAATGAGCAGTTCTTC.

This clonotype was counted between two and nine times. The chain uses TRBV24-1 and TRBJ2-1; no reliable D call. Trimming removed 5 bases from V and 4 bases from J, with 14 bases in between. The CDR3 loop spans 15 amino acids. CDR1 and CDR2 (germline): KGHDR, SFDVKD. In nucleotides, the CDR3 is TGTGCCACCAGTGGAGGAAATTCACCGTACAATGAGCAGTTCTTC. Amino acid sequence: CATSGGNSPYNEQFF.

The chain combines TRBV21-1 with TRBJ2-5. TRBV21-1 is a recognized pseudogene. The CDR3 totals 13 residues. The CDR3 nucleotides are TGTGCCAGCAGCAAATACGGTCAGGAGACCCAGTACTTC. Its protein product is CASSKYGQETQYF.

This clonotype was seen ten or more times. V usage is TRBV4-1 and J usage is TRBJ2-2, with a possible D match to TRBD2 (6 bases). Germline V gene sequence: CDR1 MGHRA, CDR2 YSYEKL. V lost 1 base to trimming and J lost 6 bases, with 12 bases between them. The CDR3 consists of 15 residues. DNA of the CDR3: TGCGCCAGCAGCCAAGGAGGAGGGTTCCCCGGGGAGCTGTTTTTT. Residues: CASSQGGGFPGELFF.

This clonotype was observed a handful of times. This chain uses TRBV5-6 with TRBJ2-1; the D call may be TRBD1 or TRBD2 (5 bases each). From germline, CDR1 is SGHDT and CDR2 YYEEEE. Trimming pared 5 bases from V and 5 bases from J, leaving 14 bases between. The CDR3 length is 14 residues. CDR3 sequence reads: CASRTGTLHNEQFF. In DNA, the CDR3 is TGTGCCAGCAGAACCGGGACCTTGCACAATGAGCAGTTCTTC.

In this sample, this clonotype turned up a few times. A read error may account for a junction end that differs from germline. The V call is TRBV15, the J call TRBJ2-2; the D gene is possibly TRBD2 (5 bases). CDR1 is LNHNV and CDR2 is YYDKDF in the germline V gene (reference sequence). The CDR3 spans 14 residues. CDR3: CATSGEGNTGELFF. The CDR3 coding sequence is TGTGCCACCAGCGGAGAGGGGAACACCGGGGAGCTGTTTTTT.

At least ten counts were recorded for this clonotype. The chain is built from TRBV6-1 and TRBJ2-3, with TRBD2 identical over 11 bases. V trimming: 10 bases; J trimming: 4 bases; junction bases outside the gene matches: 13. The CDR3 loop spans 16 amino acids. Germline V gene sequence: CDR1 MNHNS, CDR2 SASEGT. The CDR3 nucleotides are TGTGCCACCTACCGTCTAGCGGGAGGCGGTGCAGATACGCAGTATTTT. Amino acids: CATYRLAGGGADTQYF.

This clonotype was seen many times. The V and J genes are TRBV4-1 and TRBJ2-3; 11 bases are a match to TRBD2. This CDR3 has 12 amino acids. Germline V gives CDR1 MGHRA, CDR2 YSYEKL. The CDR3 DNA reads TGCGCGACTAGCGGGAACAGCGATACGCAGTATTTT. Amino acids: CATSGNSDTQYF.

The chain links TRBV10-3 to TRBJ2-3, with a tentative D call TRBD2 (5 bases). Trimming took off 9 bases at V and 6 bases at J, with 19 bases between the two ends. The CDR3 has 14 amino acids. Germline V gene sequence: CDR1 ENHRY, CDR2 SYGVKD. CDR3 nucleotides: TGTGCCATTTCCCATGCGGGCCGGATTGATACGCAGTATTTT. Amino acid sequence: CAISHAGRIDTQYF.

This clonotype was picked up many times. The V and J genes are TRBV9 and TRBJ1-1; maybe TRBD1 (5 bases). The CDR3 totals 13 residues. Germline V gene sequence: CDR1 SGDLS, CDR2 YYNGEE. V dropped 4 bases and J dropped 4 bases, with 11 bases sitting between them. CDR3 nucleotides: TGTGCCAGCAGCCCTTCCGGGGGCACTGAAGCTTTCTTT. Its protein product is CASSPSGGTEAFF.

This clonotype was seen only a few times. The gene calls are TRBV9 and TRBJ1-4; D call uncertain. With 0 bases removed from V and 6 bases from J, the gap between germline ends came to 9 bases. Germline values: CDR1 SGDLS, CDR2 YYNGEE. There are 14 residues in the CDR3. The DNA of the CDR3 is TGTGCCAGCAGCGTAGATTGGGCGGATGAAAAACTGTTTTTT. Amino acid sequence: CASSVDWADEKLFF.

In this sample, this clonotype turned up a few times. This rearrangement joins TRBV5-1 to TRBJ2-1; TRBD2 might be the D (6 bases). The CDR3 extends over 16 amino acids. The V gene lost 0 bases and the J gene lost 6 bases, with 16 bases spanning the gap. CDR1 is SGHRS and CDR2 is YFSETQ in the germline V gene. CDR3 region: CASSLGPGLGPNEQFF. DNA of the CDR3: TGCGCCAGCAGCTTGGGGCCGGGACTTGGGCCCAATGAGCAGTTCTTC. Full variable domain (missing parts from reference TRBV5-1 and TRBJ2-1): KAGVTQTPRYLIKTRGQQVTLSCSPISGHRSVSWYQQTPGQGLQFLFEYFSETQRNKGNFPGRFSGRQFSNSRSEMNVSTLELGDSALYLCASSLGPGLGPNEQFFGPGTRLTVL.

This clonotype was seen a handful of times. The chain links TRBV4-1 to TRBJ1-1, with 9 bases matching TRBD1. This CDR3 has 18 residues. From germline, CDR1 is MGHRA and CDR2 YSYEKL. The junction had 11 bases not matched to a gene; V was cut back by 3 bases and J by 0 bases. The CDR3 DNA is TGCGCCAGCAGCCATCTTGAAGGACAGGGGAAAATGAACACTGAAGCTTTCTTT. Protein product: CASSHLEGQGKMNTEAFF.

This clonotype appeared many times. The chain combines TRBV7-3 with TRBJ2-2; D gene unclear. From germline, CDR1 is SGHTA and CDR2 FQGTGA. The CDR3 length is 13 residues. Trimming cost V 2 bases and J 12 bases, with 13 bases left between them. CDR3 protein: CASSLFVGSQLFF. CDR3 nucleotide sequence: TGTGCCAGCAGCTTATTTGTTGGGTCGCAGCTGTTTTTT. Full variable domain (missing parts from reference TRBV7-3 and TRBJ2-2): GAGVSQTPSNKVTEKGKYVELRCDPISGHTALYWYRQSLGQGPEFLIYFQGTGAADDSGLPNDRFFAVRPEGSVSTLKIQRTERGDSAVYLCASSLFVGSQLFFGEGSRLTVL.

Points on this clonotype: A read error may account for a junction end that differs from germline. The CDR3 spells CASSSSAKNTGELLF. CDR3 nucleotides: TGTGCCAGCAGCTCTTCGGCAAAAAACACCGGGGAGCTGCTTTTT. The chain is built from TRBV7-9 and TRBJ2-2; a weak D match, TRBD2 (5 bases). Germline-derived CDR1 and CDR2 are SEHNR and FQNEAQ (reference sequence). The CDR3 is made up of 15 amino acids.

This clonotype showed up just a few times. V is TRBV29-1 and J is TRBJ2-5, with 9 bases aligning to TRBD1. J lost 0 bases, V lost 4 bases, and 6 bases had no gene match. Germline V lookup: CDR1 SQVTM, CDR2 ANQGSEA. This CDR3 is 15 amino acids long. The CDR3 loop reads CSVGGTGSYQETQYF. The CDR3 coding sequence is TGCAGCGTTGGTGGGACAGGGTCATACCAAGAGACCCAGTACTTC.

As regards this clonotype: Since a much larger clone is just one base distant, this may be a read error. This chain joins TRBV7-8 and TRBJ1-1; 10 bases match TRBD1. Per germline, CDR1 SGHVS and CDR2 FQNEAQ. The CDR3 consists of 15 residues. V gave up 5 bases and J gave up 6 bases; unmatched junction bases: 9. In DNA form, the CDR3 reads TGTGCCAGCAGCGGCGGGACAGGGGTCTACCCTGAAGCTTTCTTT. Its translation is CASSGGTGVYPEAFF.